The 27 T cell receptor beta chains given below trace back to one sample, sequenced in a study of cytomegalovirus exposure and HLA in healthy donors. The PCR used 60 Vbeta and 13 Jbeta primers. Assay used: immunoSEQ multiplex PCR; TCRdb lists only in-frame clones, some missing. Of 130,000 to 150,000 clones listed, around three quarters are singletons. Sequencing input: PBMCs. All receptors derive from a woman between 35 and 50 years old in good health and CMV-seronegative.

The table lists this clone with a few counts. The genes are TRBV5-4 and TRBJ1-1; a possible D gene is TRBD1 (5 bases). The CDR3 spans 13 residues. The V gene's germline CDR1 is SGHNT and CDR2 YYREEE (reference sequence). V dropped 2 bases and J dropped 3 bases, with 8 bases sitting between them. The CDR3 region has the DNA TGTGCCAGCAGCTTTGACAGCCACACTGAAGCTTTCTTT. It is translated as CASSFDSHTEAFF.

V and J are TRBV15 and TRBJ2-1; TRBD1 matches at 10 bases. Germline V gene lookup returns CDR1 LNHNV and CDR2 YYDKDF (reference sequence). CDR3 length: 16 residues. V dropped 5 bases and J dropped 10; count of bases not matched to a gene: 14. In DNA form, the CDR3 reads TGTGCCACCAGCGGGGGCCCCGGGACAGGGGAAGAGGAGCAGTTCTTC. It encodes CATSGGPGTGEEEQFF.

This chain connects TRBV7-7 to TRBJ2-3; possible D gene TRBD2, 6 bases. Between the trimmed V and J ends, which lost 5 bases and 2 bases, there was a span of 8 bases. The CDR3 contains 13 residues. Germline lookup yields CDR1 SSHAT and CDR2 FNYEAQ (reference sequence). DNA for the CDR3: TGTGCCAGCAGCAGGGACTTCACAGATACGCAGTATTTT. It codes for CASSRDFTDTQYF.

Many counts were recorded for this clone. The J gene is TRBJ2-2, the V gene TRBV19; D is ambiguous. The CDR3 is made up of 15 amino acids. V dropped 7 bases and J dropped 7 bases, with 19 bases sitting between them. Germline V gene sequence: CDR1 LNHDA, CDR2 SQIVND (reference sequence). The CDR3 region is CASKNTLRSDGELFF. For the CDR3, the DNA is TGTGCCAGTAAGAACACCCTCAGATCAGACGGGGAGCTGTTTTTT. Using reference TRBV19 and TRBJ2-2 for the parts outside the CDR3, the full variable domain is DGGITQSPKYLFRKEGQNVTLSCEQNLNHDAMYWYRQDPGQGLRLIYYSQIVNDFQKGDIAEGYSVSREKKESFPLTVTSAQKNPTAFYLCASKNTLRSDGELFFGEGSRLTVL.

The J gene is TRBJ2-5, the V gene TRBV28; weak D call: TRBD1 (6 bases). The J call is doubtful: the DNA matches TRBJ2-7 better. The CDR3 extends over 12 amino acids. Germline values: CDR1 MDHEN, CDR2 SYDVKM. In DNA, the CDR3 is TGTGCCAGCAGTTGGACAGCCTACGAGCAGTACTTC. Translating gives CASSWTAYEQYF.

The gene calls are TRBV18 and TRBJ1-3, with 7 positions matching TRBD1. From germline, CDR1 is KGHSH and CDR2 LQKENI. After removal of 3 bases from V and 2 bases from J, the junction contained 4 bases not matched to a gene. The CDR3 contains 15 residues. The CDR3 region has the DNA TGTGCCAGCTCACCCACAGGGGTCCCTGGAAACACCATATATTTT. Its protein is CASSPTGVPGNTIYF. Variable domain in full (rest from reference TRBV18 and TRBJ1-3): NAGVMQNPRHLVRRRGQEARLRCSPMKGHSHVYWYRQLPEEGLKFMVYLQKENIIDESGMPKERFSAEFPKEGPSILRIQQVVRGDSAAYFCASSPTGVPGNTIYFGEGSWLTVV.

A single count supports this clone. One end of the junction does not line up with germline, which may come from a read error. The chain joins TRBV7-9 to TRBJ1-1, with no clear D. Germline-derived CDR1 and CDR2 are SEHNR and FQNEAQ (reference sequence). The CDR3 spans 14 residues. CDR3 DNA sequence: TGTTCCAGCAGCTTAATAGGAGTGAACACTGAAGCTTTCTTT. Its protein is CSSSLIGVNTEAFF.

The chain combines TRBV19 with TRBJ1-5, with a weak D call TRBD1 (5 bases). CDR1 is LNHDA and CDR2 is SQIVND in the germline V gene (reference sequence). The CDR3 totals 15 residues. The ends were cut back, 4 bases at V and 7 bases at J, with 17 bases in the middle. The CDR3 spells CASSSGSLSGQPQHF. In DNA form, the CDR3 reads TGTGCCAGTAGTAGCGGCAGCCTCTCAGGGCAGCCCCAGCATTTT.

This clone showed up just a few times. V gene TRBV27 combines with J gene TRBJ1-2; 7 bases match TRBD1. This CDR3 region has 14 residues. CDR1 is MNHEY and CDR2 is SMNVEV in the germline V gene (reference sequence). After removal of 0 bases from V and 7 bases from J, the junction contained 5 bases not matched to a gene. CDR3 in DNA: TGTGCCAGCAGTTTATCCAGGGGGACGAGTGGCTACACCTTC. It yields the protein CASSLSRGTSGYTF.

The chain employs TRBV6-5 and TRBJ1-2; 7 nucleotides match TRBD1. Germline V gene data show CDR1 as MNHEY and CDR2 as SVGAGI. V shed 4 bases, J shed 6 bases, and the junction held 8 bases outside the gene matches. The CDR3 runs 14 residues. The CDR3, as DNA: TGTGCCAGCAGTTCTCAAGGGGGCGCGGATGGCTACACCTTC. Amino acid sequence: CASSSQGGADGYTF.

The V and J genes are TRBV19 and TRBJ1-4, with 9 bases that match TRBD1. Per germline, CDR1 LNHDA and CDR2 SQIVND (reference sequence). This CDR3 is built from 13 residues. Losses at the gene ends were 3 bases for V and 10 bases for J; bases not matched to a gene: 3. CDR3 in DNA: TGTGCCAGTAGTATGGGACAGGGCCCAAAACTGTTTTTT. This encodes CASSMGQGPKLFF. Looking up the rest from reference TRBV19 and TRBJ1-4 gives the full variable domain: DGGITQSPKYLFRKEGQNVTLSCEQNLNHDAMYWYRQDPGQGLRLIYYSQIVNDFQKGDIAEGYSVSREKKESFPLTVTSAQKNPTAFYLCASSMGQGPKLFFGSGTQLSVL.

As regards this clone: The germline gene is not matched at one end of the junction; a read error may be the cause. V is TRBV7-9 and J is TRBJ1-5; no definite D call. Germline V lookup: CDR1 SEHNR, CDR2 FQNEAQ (reference sequence). The CDR3 is made up of 16 amino acids. CDR3 sequence reads: CSSSLEGKGAAQPQHF. Here the CDR3 DNA reads TGTTCCAGCAGCTTAGAAGGAAAGGGAGCCGCTCAGCCCCAGCATTTT.

The genes are TRBV6-5 and TRBJ1-1; TRBD1 matches at 7 bases. The V gene's germline CDR1 is MNHEY and CDR2 SVGAGI. After removal of 0 bases from V and 4 bases from J, the junction contained 5 bases not matched to a gene. The CDR3 loop spans 15 amino acids. The CDR3 coding sequence is TGTGCCAGCAGTTACTCGAACAGGGGAGCCACTGAAGCTTTCTTT. As protein: CASSYSNRGATEAFF.

The genes are TRBV13 and TRBJ1-4; D remains ambiguous. The germline V gene encodes CDR1 PRHDT and CDR2 FYEKMQ (reference sequence). The ends were cut back, 3 bases at V and 0 bases at J, with 5 bases in the middle. CDR3 length equals 14 residues. CDR3 in amino acids: CASSFSATNEKLFF. The CDR3 nucleotides are TGTGCCAGCAGCTTTAGTGCAACTAATGAAAAACTGTTTTTT.

The CDR3 loop reads CASSLYGGSAGLYEQYF. Here the CDR3 DNA reads TGTGCCAGCAGTTTATACGGGGGGTCTGCGGGCCTATACGAGCAGTACTTC. The chain employs TRBV28 and TRBJ2-7; 7 positions match TRBD2. CDR3 length: 17 amino acids. CDR1 is MDHEN, CDR2 SYDVKM, per germline. V dropped 1 base and J dropped 4; count of bases not matched to a gene: 13.

V is TRBV6-1 and J is TRBJ2-7; D gene uncertain. Germline values: CDR1 MNHNS, CDR2 SASEGT. This CDR3 has 12 amino acids. V was shortened by 4 bases and J by 3 bases, with 7 bases between the two germline ends. The CDR3 region is CASSALYYEQYF. CDR3 in DNA: TGTGCCAGCAGTGCTCTTTACTACGAGCAGTACTTC.

This chain uses TRBV21-1 with TRBJ2-7; TRBD2, the table's D call, lacks a check against the DNA. TRBV21-1 is a recognized pseudogene. CDR3 length equals 12 residues. CDR3 DNA sequence: TGTGCCAGCGCCGGCGGGTCCTACGAGCAGTACTTC. This encodes CASAGGSYEQYF.

This chain connects TRBV19 to TRBJ2-7; no firm D call. V lost 3 bases and J 2 bases, leaving 8 bases between the germline ends. Germline CDR1 and CDR2: LNHDA and SQIVND (reference sequence). The CDR3 has 13 amino acids. The CDR3 DNA sequence: TGTGCCAGTAGTATTCGGGTTACCTACGAGCAGTACTTC. It translates to CASSIRVTYEQYF.

The chain has TRBV28 and TRBJ1-2; TRBD1 aligns across 7 bases. This CDR3 is built from 17 residues. V dropped 8 bases and J dropped 6; count of bases not matched to a gene: 21. The germline gives CDR1 MDHEN, CDR2 SYDVKM. The CDR3, as DNA: TGTGCCAGCGACAAATGGCTTAAACCGCAGGGGGAGGATGGCTACACCTTC. Protein sequence: CASDKWLKPQGEDGYTF.

The CDR3: CASSFGYGYTF. In nucleotides, the CDR3 is TGTGCCAGCAGTTTCGGGTATGGCTACACCTTC. This rearrangement joins TRBV28 to TRBJ1-2, with no clear D. The germline V gene encodes CDR1 MDHEN and CDR2 SYDVKM. V shed 3 bases and J shed 5 bases, with 4 bases lying between them. The CDR3 is 11 amino acids.

The chain couples TRBV7-2 to TRBJ2-1, with a possible D match to TRBD1 (5 bases). Germline V lookup: CDR1 SGHTA, CDR2 FQGNSA. The CDR3 has 16 residues. V shed 1 base and J shed 6 bases, with 16 bases lying between them. This CDR3 reads CASSLVQGFEGNEQFF. The CDR3 nucleotides are TGTGCCAGCAGCTTAGTCCAGGGATTTGAAGGCAATGAGCAGTTCTTC. Looking up the rest from reference TRBV7-2 and TRBJ2-1 gives the full variable domain: GAGVSQSPSNKVTEKGKDVELRCDPISGHTALYWYRQSLGQGLEFLIYFQGNSAPDKSGLPSDRFSAERTGGSVSTLTIQRTQQEDSAVYLCASSLVQGFEGNEQFFGPGTRLTVL.

The chain couples TRBV28 to TRBJ2-5, with 8 bases that match TRBD1. The CDR3 sequence is 14 residues long. CDR1 and CDR2 (germline): MDHEN, SYDVKM. The junction had 5 bases not matched to a gene; V was cut back by 5 bases and J by 3 bases. The CDR3 loop is CASSPRGQEETQYF. In DNA, the CDR3 is TGTGCCAGCAGTCCCCGGGGACAGGAAGAGACCCAGTACTTC.

The rearrangement joins TRBV6-5 to TRBJ2-1; 10 nucleotides agree with TRBD2. CDR1 and CDR2 from the germline V gene are MNHEY and SVGAGI. J gave up 7 bases and V 10 bases, and 10 bases lay outside the gene matches. This CDR3 has 14 amino acids. The CDR3 DNA sequence: TGTGCCACCCGCTCTAGCGGGAGTATGAATGAGCAGTTCTTC. Encoded protein: CATRSSGSMNEQFF.

The rearrangement links TRBV30 to TRBJ2-1; D gene unclear. This CDR3 contains 11 residues. CDR1 is GTSNPN, CDR2 SVGIG, per germline (reference sequence). Trimming took off 0 bases at V and 9 bases at J, with 6 bases between the two ends. This CDR3 reads CAWSVAVEQFF. The CDR3 nucleotides read TGTGCCTGGAGTGTTGCGGTTGAGCAGTTCTTC.

As concerns this clone: Other DNA sequences in the sample encode the same CDR3. The chain joins TRBV11-2 to TRBJ2-7; TRBD2 agrees at 8 bases. Germline V gene lookup returns CDR1 SGHAT and CDR2 FQNNGV. V trimming: 9 bases; J trimming: 1 base; junction bases outside the gene matches: 8. The CDR3 covers 14 residues. CDR3 loop: CASTTSVSSYEQYF. In DNA form, the CDR3 reads TGTGCCAGTACGACTAGCGTATCTTCCTACGAGCAGTACTTC.

This clone was seen more than once but under ten times. The rearrangement links TRBV28 to TRBJ2-7, with 9 bases matching TRBD1. This CDR3 is built from 18 residues. Germline V lookup: CDR1 MDHEN, CDR2 SYDVKM. J was trimmed by 3 bases and V by 4 bases; bases with no gene match: 16. CDR3 loop: CASSSFGQGSEKFYEQYF. CDR3 in DNA: TGTGCCAGCAGTTCATTCGGACAGGGGTCAGAGAAGTTCTACGAGCAGTACTTC.

This clone is a singleton in its sample. The V call is TRBV27, the J call TRBJ2-5; D uncertain. The assigned J gene may be wrong: the sequence end matches TRBJ2-7 better. The CDR3 totals 13 residues. Per the germline V gene, CDR1 is MNHEY and CDR2 is SMNVEV (reference sequence). The CDR3 DNA follows: TGTGCCAGCAGTTTATTTCTTTCCTACGAGCAGTACTTC. Encoded protein: CASSLFLSYEQYF.